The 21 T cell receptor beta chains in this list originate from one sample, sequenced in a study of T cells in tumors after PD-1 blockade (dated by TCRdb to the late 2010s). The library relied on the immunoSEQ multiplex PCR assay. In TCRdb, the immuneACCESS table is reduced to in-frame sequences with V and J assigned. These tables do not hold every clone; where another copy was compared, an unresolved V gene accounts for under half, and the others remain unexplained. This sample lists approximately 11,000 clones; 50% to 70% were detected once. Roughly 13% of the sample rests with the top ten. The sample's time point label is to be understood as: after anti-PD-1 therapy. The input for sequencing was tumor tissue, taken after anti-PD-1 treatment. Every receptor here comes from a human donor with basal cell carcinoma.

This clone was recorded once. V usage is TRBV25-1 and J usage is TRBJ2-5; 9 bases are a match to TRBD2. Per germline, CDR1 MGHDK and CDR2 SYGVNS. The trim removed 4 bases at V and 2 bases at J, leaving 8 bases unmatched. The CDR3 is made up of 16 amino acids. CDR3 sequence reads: CASSVGGRARQETQYF. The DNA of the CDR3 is TGTGCCAGCAGTGTAGGCGGGAGGGCCCGGCAAGAGACCCAGTACTTC.

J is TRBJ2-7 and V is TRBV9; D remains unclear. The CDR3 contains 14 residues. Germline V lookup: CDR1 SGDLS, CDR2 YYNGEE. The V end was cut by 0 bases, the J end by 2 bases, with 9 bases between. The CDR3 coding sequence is TGTGCCAGCAGCGTAGGCCTAAACGCCTACGAGCAGTACTTC. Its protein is CASSVGLNAYEQYF.

The CDR3 region is CATSREARARDSFREQYF. The DNA for the CDR3 is TGTGCCACCAGCAGAGAAGCTCGTGCAAGGGATTCTTTTCGCGAGCAGTACTTC. The chain joins TRBV15 to TRBJ2-7, with D uncertain. The CDR3 extends over 18 amino acids. Germline CDR1 and CDR2: LNHNV and YYDKDF (reference sequence). V was pared by 0 bases and J by 6 bases, with 24 bases between.

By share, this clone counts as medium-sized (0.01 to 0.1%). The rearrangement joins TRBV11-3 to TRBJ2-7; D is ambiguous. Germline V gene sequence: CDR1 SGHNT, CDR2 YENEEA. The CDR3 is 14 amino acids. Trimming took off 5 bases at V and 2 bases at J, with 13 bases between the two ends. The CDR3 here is CASSPDLPPYEQYF. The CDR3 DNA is TGTGCCAGCAGCCCCGACCTACCCCCCTACGAGCAGTACTTC. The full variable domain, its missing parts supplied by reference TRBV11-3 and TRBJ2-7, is EAGVVQSPRYKIIEKKQPVAFWCNPISGHNTLYWYLQNLGQGPELLIRYENEEAVDDSQLPKDRFSAERLKGVDSTLKIQPAELGDSAVYLCASSPDLPPYEQYFGPGTRLTVT.

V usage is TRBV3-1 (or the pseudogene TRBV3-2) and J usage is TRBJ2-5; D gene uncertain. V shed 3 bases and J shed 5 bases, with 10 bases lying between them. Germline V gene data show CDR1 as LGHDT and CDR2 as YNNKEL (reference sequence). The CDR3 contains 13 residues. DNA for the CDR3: TGTGCCAGCAGCCAGGTTCTAGTGGAGACCCAGTACTTC. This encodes CASSQVLVETQYF.

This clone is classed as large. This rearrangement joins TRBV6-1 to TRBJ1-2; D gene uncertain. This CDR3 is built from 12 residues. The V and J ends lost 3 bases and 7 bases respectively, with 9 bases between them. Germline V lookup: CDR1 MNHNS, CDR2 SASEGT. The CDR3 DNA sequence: TGTGCCAGCAGTGAGATATATACTGGCTACACCTTC. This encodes CASSEIYTGYTF.

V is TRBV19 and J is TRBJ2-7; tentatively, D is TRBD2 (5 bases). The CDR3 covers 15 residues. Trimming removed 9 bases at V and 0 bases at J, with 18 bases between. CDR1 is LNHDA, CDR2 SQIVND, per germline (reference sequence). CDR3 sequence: CASGGGSPISYEQYF. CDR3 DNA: TGTGCCAGCGGCGGTGGGAGCCCCATCTCCTACGAGCAGTACTTC.

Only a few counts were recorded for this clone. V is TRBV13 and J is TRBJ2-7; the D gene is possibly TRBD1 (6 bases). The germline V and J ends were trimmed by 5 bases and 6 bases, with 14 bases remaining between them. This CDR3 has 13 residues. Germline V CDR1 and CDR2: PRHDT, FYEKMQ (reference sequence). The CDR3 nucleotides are TGTGCCAGCAGCCCTGGGACACCGATCGAGCAGTACTTC. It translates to CASSPGTPIEQYF.

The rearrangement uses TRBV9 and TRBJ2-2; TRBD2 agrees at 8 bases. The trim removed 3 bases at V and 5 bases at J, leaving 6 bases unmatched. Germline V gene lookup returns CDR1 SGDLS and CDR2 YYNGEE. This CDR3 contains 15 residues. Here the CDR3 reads CASSGDGRGTGELFF. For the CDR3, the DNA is TGTGCCAGCAGCGGGGACGGGAGGGGTACCGGGGAGCTGTTTTTT. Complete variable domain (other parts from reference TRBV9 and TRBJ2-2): DSGVTQTPKHLITATGQRVTLRCSPRSGDLSVYWYQQSLDQGLQFLIQYYNGEERAKGNILERFSAQQFPDLHSELNLSSLELGDSALYFCASSGDGRGTGELFFGEGSRLTVL.

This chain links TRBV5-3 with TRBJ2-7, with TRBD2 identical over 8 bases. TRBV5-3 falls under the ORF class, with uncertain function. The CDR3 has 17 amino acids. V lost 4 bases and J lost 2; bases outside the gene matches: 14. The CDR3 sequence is CARSLPVVSGATYEQYF. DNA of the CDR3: TGTGCCAGAAGCCTTCCGGTAGTTAGCGGGGCGACCTACGAGCAGTACTTC.

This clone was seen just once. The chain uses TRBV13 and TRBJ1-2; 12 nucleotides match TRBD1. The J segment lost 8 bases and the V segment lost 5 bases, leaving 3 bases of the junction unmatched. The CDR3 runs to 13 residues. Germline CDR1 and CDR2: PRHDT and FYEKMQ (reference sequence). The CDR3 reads CASSRDRGLGYTF. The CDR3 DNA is TGTGCCAGCAGCAGGGACAGGGGGCTCGGCTACACCTTC.

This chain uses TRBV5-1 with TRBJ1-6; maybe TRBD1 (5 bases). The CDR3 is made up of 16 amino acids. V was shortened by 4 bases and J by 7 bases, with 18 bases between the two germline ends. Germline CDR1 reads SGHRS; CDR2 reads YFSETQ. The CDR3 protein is CASSLGTGEGNSPLHF. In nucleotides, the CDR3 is TGCGCCAGCAGCCTCGGGACGGGGGAGGGAAATTCACCCCTCCACTTT.

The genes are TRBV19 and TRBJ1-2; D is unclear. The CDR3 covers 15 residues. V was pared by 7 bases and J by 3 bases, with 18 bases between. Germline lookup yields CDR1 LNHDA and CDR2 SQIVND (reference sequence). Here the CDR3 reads CASTLGGNPDYGYTF. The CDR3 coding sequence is TGTGCCAGTACCCTGGGTGGGAACCCGGACTATGGCTACACCTTC.

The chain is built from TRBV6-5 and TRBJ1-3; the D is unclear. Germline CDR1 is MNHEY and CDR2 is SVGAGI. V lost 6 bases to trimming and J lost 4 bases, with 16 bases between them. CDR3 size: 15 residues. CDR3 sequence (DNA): TGTGCCAGCAGCCTCGTACCAGAGGGCGGAAACACCATATATTTT. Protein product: CASSLVPEGGNTIYF.

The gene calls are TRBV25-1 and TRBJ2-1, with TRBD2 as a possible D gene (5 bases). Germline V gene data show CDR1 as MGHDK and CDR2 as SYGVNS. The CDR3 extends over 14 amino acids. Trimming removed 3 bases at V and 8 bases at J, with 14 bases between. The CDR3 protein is CASSDGVGWDEQFF. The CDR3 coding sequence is TGTGCCAGCAGTGACGGGGTGGGGTGGGATGAGCAGTTCTTC.

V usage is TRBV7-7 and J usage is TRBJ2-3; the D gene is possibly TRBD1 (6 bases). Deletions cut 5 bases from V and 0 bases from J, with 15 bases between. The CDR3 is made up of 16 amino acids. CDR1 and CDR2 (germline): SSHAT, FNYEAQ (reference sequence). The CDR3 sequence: CASSPLRGHSTDTQYF. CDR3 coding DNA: TGTGCCAGCAGCCCATTAAGGGGACATAGCACAGATACGCAGTATTTT.

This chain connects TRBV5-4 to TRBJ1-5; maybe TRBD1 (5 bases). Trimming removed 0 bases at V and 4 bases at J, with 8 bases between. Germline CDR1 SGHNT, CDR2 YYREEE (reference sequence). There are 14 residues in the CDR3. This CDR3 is CASSLVGENQPQHF. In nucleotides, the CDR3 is TGTGCCAGCAGCTTGGTAGGGGAAAATCAGCCCCAGCATTTT. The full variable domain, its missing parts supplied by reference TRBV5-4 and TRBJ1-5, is ETGVTQSPTHLIKTRGQQVTLRCSSQSGHNTVSWYQQALGQGPQFIFQYYREEENGRGNFPPRFSGLQFPNYSSELNVNALELDDSALYLCASSLVGENQPQHFGDGTRLSIL.

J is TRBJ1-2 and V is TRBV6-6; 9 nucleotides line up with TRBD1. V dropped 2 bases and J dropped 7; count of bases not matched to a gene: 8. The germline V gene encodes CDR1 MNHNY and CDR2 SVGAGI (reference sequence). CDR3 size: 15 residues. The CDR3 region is CASSYGTGKRGGYTF. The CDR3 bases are TGTGCCAGCAGTTACGGGACAGGGAAACGAGGTGGCTACACCTTC.

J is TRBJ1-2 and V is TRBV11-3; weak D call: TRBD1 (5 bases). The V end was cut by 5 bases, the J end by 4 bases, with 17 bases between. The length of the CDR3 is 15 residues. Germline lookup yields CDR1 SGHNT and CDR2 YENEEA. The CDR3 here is CASSRYAGAAYGYTF. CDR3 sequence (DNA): TGTGCCAGCAGCCGTTACGCCGGGGCGGCCTATGGCTACACCTTC.

CDR3 bases: TGCGCCAGCAGCTTGGACCGGGGACAGAGACGTGGCAAAAACATTCAGTACTTC. It encodes CASSLDRGQRRGKNIQYF. This sequence joins TRBV5-1 and TRBJ2-4; 7 nucleotides align to TRBD1. The V segment lost 0 bases and the J segment 3 bases; nucleotides outside the gene matches: 12. The germline gives CDR1 SGHRS, CDR2 YFSETQ. The CDR3 sequence is 18 residues long.

This CDR3 reads CASSLRTSGSSYEQYF. The CDR3 nucleotides read TGTGCCAGCAGCTTAAGGACTAGCGGAAGCTCCTACGAGCAGTACTTC. The V call is TRBV7-9, the J call TRBJ2-7, with TRBD2 matching 10 bases. Germline V gene sequence: CDR1 SEHNR, CDR2 FQNEAQ (reference sequence). The trim removed 2 bases at V and 0 bases at J, leaving 4 bases unmatched. The CDR3 is 16 amino acids.